The 25 T cell receptor beta chains below were found in one sample sequenced in a study of T cell repertoires in cytomegalovirus infection. Via MiXCR, TCRdb re-called the reads, giving one row per CDR3 protein. The data show a few hundred thousand distinct CDR3 sequences, about 23% seen once. Sequences were obtained from CD8+ T cells from PBMCs. The receptors were sampled from a human donor in good health (CMV status not recorded). Some clones in this sample may be carry-over from other donors' samples.

V usage is TRBV2 and J usage is TRBJ2-2, with D possibly matching TRBD2 (5 bases). V lost 9 bases and J lost 2, with 16 bases in between. CDR3 length: 15 amino acids. Germline V gene lookup returns CDR1 SNHLY and CDR2 FYNNEI. The CDR3 DNA is TGTGCCAGACCCTCTAGCACGGCCAACACCGGGGAGCTGTTTTTT. Translating gives CARPSSTANTGELFF.

The rearrangement joins TRBV9 to TRBJ2-5; 7 bases map to TRBD2. V dropped 4 bases and J dropped 5; count of bases not matched to a gene: 8. The germline gives CDR1 SGDLS, CDR2 YYNGEE. This CDR3 spans 14 amino acids. The CDR3 reads CASSPWTSAETQYF. The CDR3 region has the DNA TGTGCCAGCAGCCCCTGGACTAGTGCTGAGACCCAGTACTTC. Filled out from reference TRBV9 and TRBJ2-5, the complete variable domain reads DSGVTQTPKHLITATGQRVTLRCSPRSGDLSVYWYQQSLDQGLQFLIQYYNGEERAKGNILERFSAQQFPDLHSELNLSSLELGDSALYFCASSPWTSAETQYFGPGTRLLVL.

The rearrangement joins TRBV11-2 to TRBJ1-5, with 10 bases fitting TRBD1. The V segment lost 5 bases and the J segment 6 bases; nucleotides outside the gene matches: 7. This CDR3 is built from 15 residues. The germline V gene has CDR1 SGHAT and CDR2 FQNNGV. The CDR3 DNA reads TGTGCCAGCAGCCTTGACAGGGGGCAGTCTCAGCCCCAGCATTTT. Translating it yields CASSLDRGQSQPQHF.

This rearrangement joins TRBV20-1 to TRBJ2-1; the match to TRBD2 covers 10 bases. Unmatched junction bases numbered 2, after V lost 1 base and J lost 5 bases. CDR3 length equals 14 residues. Germline V gives CDR1 DFQATT, CDR2 SNEGSKA (reference sequence). CDR3 residues: CSARVSGGNNEQFF. CDR3 coding DNA: TGCAGTGCTAGAGTTAGCGGGGGGAACAATGAGCAGTTCTTC.

The chain links TRBV4-2 to TRBJ2-2; a possible D gene is TRBD1 (5 bases). Between the trimmed V and J ends, which lost 3 bases and 1 base, there was a span of 6 bases. Germline V gene data show CDR1 as LGHNA and CDR2 as YNFKEQ. The CDR3 length is 14 residues. This CDR3 is CASSHGQNTGELFF. The CDR3 DNA follows: TGTGCCAGCAGCCATGGACAGAACACCGGGGAGCTGTTTTTT.

V usage is TRBV10-2 and J usage is TRBJ2-7; possible D gene TRBD1, 6 bases. Germline CDR1 reads WSHSY; CDR2 reads SAAADI. V was clipped by 6 bases and J by 0 bases, with 12 bases between them. The CDR3 totals 14 residues. Here the CDR3 reads CASSDRRYSYEQYF. The DNA of the CDR3 is TGCGCCAGCAGCGACAGGCGGTACTCCTACGAGCAGTACTTC.

About this clonotype: Being one base from a much bigger clone, this may be a read error. V usage is TRBV7-2 and J usage is TRBJ2-7; D remains ambiguous. V gave up 4 bases and J gave up 2 bases, with 12 bases separating them. The V gene's germline CDR1 is SGHTA and CDR2 FQGNSA. The CDR3 totals 14 residues. CDR3 loop: CASSYYYGTYEQYF. Written as DNA, the CDR3 is TGTGCCAGCAGCTATTACTATGGCACCTACGAGCAGTACTTC.

This clonotype was counted between two and nine times. The V and J genes are TRBV5-6 and TRBJ2-3; TRBD1 matches 10 bases. This CDR3 region has 16 residues. Trimming took 4 bases from V and 3 from J; bases not matched to a gene: 8. Germline CDR1 is SGHDT and CDR2 is YYEEEE. The CDR3 coding sequence is TGTGCCAGCAGCCTACCGGGACAGGGGTCGACAGATACGCAGTATTTT. This sequence encodes CASSLPGQGSTDTQYF.

The chain has TRBV7-9 and TRBJ2-7, with TRBD1 identical over 11 bases. There are 15 residues in the CDR3. Germline CDR1 and CDR2: SEHNR and FQNEAQ (reference sequence). The J segment lost 5 bases and the V segment lost 5 bases, leaving 8 bases of the junction unmatched. DNA for the CDR3: TGTGCCAGCAGCACGGACAGGGGGCGCGTCCACGAGCAGTACTTC. It codes for CASSTDRGRVHEQYF.

This clonotype was recorded many times. This chain connects TRBV7-2 to TRBJ1-4; D is uncertain. The germline CDR1 and CDR2 sequences are SGHTA and FQGNSA. The CDR3 is made up of 16 amino acids. V was cut by 2 bases and J by 4 bases, with 14 bases left in between. The CDR3 DNA reads TGTGCCAGCAGCTTAAAACCCCTAGTGGGTAATGAAAAACTGTTTTTT. It codes for CASSLKPLVGNEKLFF.

This clonotype was seen repeatedly, ten times or more. The chain couples TRBV2 to TRBJ1-2; D remains ambiguous. Germline assignment: CDR1 SNHLY and CDR2 FYNNEI. The CDR3 is made up of 15 amino acids. V was cut by 2 bases and J by 0 bases, with 10 bases left in between. The CDR3: CASSELESSNYGYTF. CDR3 DNA: TGTGCCAGCAGTGAATTGGAGAGTTCTAACTATGGCTACACCTTC. The full variable domain, completed using reference TRBV2 and TRBJ1-2, is EPEVTQTPSHQVTQMGQEVILRCVPISNHLYFYWYRQILGQKVEFLVSFYNNEISEKSEIFDDQFSVERPDGSNFTLKIRSTKLEDSAMYFCASSELESSNYGYTFGSGTRLTVV.

In this sample, this clonotype turned up a few times. This chain links TRBV28 with TRBJ1-5; 7 nucleotides match TRBD1. In germline, CDR1 is MDHEN, CDR2 SYDVKM. CDR3 length equals 15 residues. The V gene end was trimmed by 8 bases and the J gene end by 0 bases; junction bases not matched to a gene: 7. The CDR3: CASGYGTDSNQPQHF. CDR3 nucleotides: TGTGCCAGCGGATATGGGACAGATAGCAATCAGCCCCAGCATTTT.

The chain has TRBV20-1 and TRBJ2-2, with 8 bases lining up with TRBD1. Germline V gene sequence: CDR1 DFQATT, CDR2 SNEGSKA (reference sequence). The ends lost 6 bases at V and 3 bases at J; junction bases unmatched: 12. This CDR3 has 16 amino acids. CDR3 DNA sequence: TGCAGTGCCCTGTGGACAGGGCTCGTGGACACCGGGGAGCTGTTTTTT. Residues: CSALWTGLVDTGELFF.

The table lists this clonotype with many counts. V usage is TRBV7-9 and J usage is TRBJ1-6; TRBD1 might be the D (6 bases). The CDR3 contains 14 residues. V shed 5 bases and J shed 7 bases, with 12 bases lying between them. Per the germline V gene, CDR1 is SEHNR and CDR2 is FQNEAQ (reference sequence). The CDR3, as DNA: TGTGCCAGCAGCGAAGGACAGTACAATTCACCCCTCCACTTT. Its translation: CASSEGQYNSPLHF.

This chain links TRBV7-6 with TRBJ2-1; TRBD2 aligns across 8 bases. From germline, CDR1 is SGHVS and CDR2 FNYEAQ. V lost 2 bases, J lost 5 bases, and 5 bases stayed unmatched. This CDR3 contains 15 residues. Written as DNA, the CDR3 is TGTGCCAGCAGCTTATTAGCGGGGTTAAACAATGAGCAGTTCTTC. The encoded protein is CASSLLAGLNNEQFF.

The table lists this clonotype with a few counts. The chain recombines TRBV19 with TRBJ2-7, with 8 positions matching TRBD1. Trimming at V came to 3 bases and at J to 0 bases, leaving 4 bases not matched to a gene. The CDR3 is 15 amino acids. Looked up from germline, CDR1 is LNHDA and CDR2 is SQIVND (reference sequence). The CDR3 nucleotides are TGTGCCAGTAGTATCGACAGGGGACCCTCCTACGAGCAGTACTTC. Its translation: CASSIDRGPSYEQYF.

This clonotype was detected a few times. J is TRBJ1-5 and V is TRBV7-4; D not resolved. CDR3 size: 13 residues. Germline lookup yields CDR1 SGHVT and CDR2 SQSDAQ. V gave up 8 bases and J gave up 2 bases, with 10 bases separating them. CDR3 sequence reads: CASFKGGNQPQHF. The CDR3 DNA sequence: TGTGCCAGCTTCAAGGGTGGCAATCAGCCCCAGCATTTT.

This clonotype was observed at least ten times. The V call is TRBV7-9, the J call TRBJ2-7; maybe TRBD1 (5 bases). Germline V gives CDR1 SEHNR, CDR2 FQNEAQ (reference sequence). The length of the CDR3 is 11 residues. Trimming pared 4 bases from V and 5 bases from J, leaving 6 bases between. CDR3 DNA sequence: TGTGCCAGCAGCTGGGGCAACGAGCAGTACTTC. This encodes CASSWGNEQYF.

This clonotype has only a few counts. The chain links TRBV20-1 to TRBJ2-1; D gene uncertain. Germline assignment: CDR1 DFQATT and CDR2 SNEGSKA (reference sequence). Trimming took off 6 bases at V and 13 bases at J, with 16 bases between the two ends. The CDR3 spans 11 residues. The CDR3 nucleotides read TGCAGTGCAATAGATACGACAAACCAGTTCTTC. Translation gives CSAIDTTNQFF.

This sequence joins TRBV6-5 and TRBJ1-1, with D perhaps TRBD1 (5 bases). Germline V gives CDR1 MNHEY, CDR2 SVGAGI. V lost 5 bases and J lost 0, with 13 bases in between. There are 15 residues in the CDR3. CDR3 coding DNA: TGTGCCAGCAGTACCCTACAGGACCTGAACACTGAAGCTTTCTTT. This codes for CASSTLQDLNTEAFF.

This clonotype occurred many times. The chain joins TRBV7-2 to TRBJ2-7; D tentatively reads TRBD1 or TRBD2 (5 bases each). Trimming shortened V by 5 bases and J by 3 bases, and 14 bases separated the two germline ends. Germline V gene sequence: CDR1 SGHTA, CDR2 FQGNSA. The CDR3 consists of 14 residues. CDR3: CASSPIGAGYEQYF. CDR3 nucleotides: TGTGCCAGCAGCCCTATCGGGGCCGGCTACGAGCAGTACTTC.

This clonotype has a count of ten or more. The chain recombines TRBV6-5 with TRBJ2-1; D remains unclear. Germline V gene sequence: CDR1 MNHEY, CDR2 SVGAGI. The CDR3 loop spans 16 amino acids. The germline V and J ends were trimmed by 0 bases and 0 bases, with 9 bases remaining between them. CDR3 loop: CASSYSVTFSYNEQFF. The CDR3, as DNA: TGTGCCAGCAGTTACTCTGTCACTTTCTCCTACAATGAGCAGTTCTTC.

The CDR3 loop is CASSIRVLGNQPQHF. The CDR3 DNA reads as TGTGCCAGTAGTATAAGGGTTTTGGGCAATCAGCCCCAGCATTTT. The rearrangement links TRBV19 to TRBJ1-5, with D hard to call. The CDR3 runs to 15 residues. The germline CDR1 and CDR2 sequences are LNHDA and SQIVND (reference sequence). V was pared by 2 bases and J by 2 bases, with 10 bases between.

The rearrangement uses TRBV5-1 and TRBJ1-2; D might be TRBD1 (6 bases). With 4 bases removed from V and 3 bases from J, the gap between germline ends came to 13 bases. The CDR3 is 14 residues long. CDR1 is SGHRS and CDR2 is YFSETQ in the germline V gene. CDR3 residues: CASSKQGRDYGYTF. CDR3 DNA sequence: TGCGCCAGCAGCAAACAGGGTAGAGACTATGGCTACACCTTC.

This clonotype occurred a few times. The chain couples TRBV29-1 to TRBJ2-6; tentatively, D is TRBD1 or TRBD2 (6 bases each). CDR1 is SQVTM and CDR2 is ANQGSEA in the germline V gene. This CDR3 spans 15 amino acids. The V end lost 4 bases, the J end lost 4 bases, and 14 bases lay between the germline ends. CDR3 coding DNA: TGCAGCGTTGTTTGGAGGGGGAACGGGGCCAACGTCCTGACTTTC. Amino acids: CSVVWRGNGANVLTF. Full variable domain (remainder filled in from reference TRBV29-1 and TRBJ2-6): SAVISQKPSRDICQRGTSLTIQCQVDSQVTMMFWYRQQPGQSLTLIATANQGSEATYESGFVIDKFPISRPNLTFSTLTVSNMSPEDSSIYLCSVVWRGNGANVLTFGAGSRLTVL.